These T cell receptor beta chains were read from a single sample in a study of monozygotic twins with cystic fibrosis. Clones were read by immunoSEQ multiplex PCR, and TCRdb kept only the in-frame ones, dropping some. This table holds approximately 25,000 clones, 91% found once. What was sequenced was blood. The origin of the receptors is a girl between 2 and 10 years old with cystic fibrosis. The CDR3 runs from the conserved cysteine through the conserved F or W. A D gene is named only where the DNA matches it firmly. Expanded clones get a size class; other rows say once, few or many, or leave the size out.

V	length	D	J	size	DNA	CDR3
TRBV5-6	15	TRBD2	TRBJ2-1	NA	TGTGCCAGCGCGGGGCGGGGGGCCCCCTGGGGTGAGCAGTTCTTC	CASAGRGAPWGEQFF
TRBV5-6	16	NA	TRBJ1-3	NA	TGTGCCAGCAGCCCCAGACGCAGGGACTCTGGAAACACCATATATTTT	CASSPRRRDSGNTIYF
TRBV2	18	TRBD2	TRBJ2-1	NA	TGTGCCAGCAGCGAAGCATGGATAGCGGGGGGCTCCTACAATGAGCAGTTCTTC	CASSEAWIAGGSYNEQFF
TRBV4-3	16	TRBD2	TRBJ2-6	NA	TGCGCCAGCAGCCAAGATAGGACTAGCGGGGCCAACGTCCTGACTTTC	CASSQDRTSGANVLTF
TRBV19	14	NA	TRBJ1-4	NA	TGTGCCAGTAGTATAGGACAGTCGAATGAAAAACTGTTTTTT	CASSIGQSNEKLFF
TRBV5-6	14	TRBD1	TRBJ1-5	NA	TGTGCCAGCAGCTTGGGACAGGGGAGGCAGCCCCAGCATTTT	CASSLGQGRQPQHF
TRBV4-3	18	NA	TRBJ2-1	NA	TGCGCCAGCAGCCAAGATTTGACAGCCCTTACGGGCTACAATGAGCAGTTCTTC	CASSQDLTALTGYNEQFF
TRBV7-6	15	TRBD1	TRBJ1-1	NA	TGTGCCAGCAGCACCCGACAGGGTCCGAGCACTGAAGCTTTCTTT	CASSTRQGPSTEAFF
TRBV19	15	NA	TRBJ1-3	NA	TGTGCCAGTAGTACGGCAGGCCTCTCTGGAAACACCATATATTTT	CASSTAGLSGNTIYF
TRBV30	17	TRBD2	TRBJ2-1	NA	TGTGCCTGGAGTGTACCTATGGGGAGGGTAGCGGGGGCTGAGCAGTTCTTC	CAWSVPMGRVAGAEQFF
TRBV6-6	14	NA	TRBJ1-5	NA	TGTGCCAGCAGGGAGGGAGTCGGCAATCAGCCCCAGCATTTT	CASREGVGNQPQHF
TRBV20-1	11	NA	TRBJ1-1	NA	TGCAGTGCTAGAGATTACTATGAAGCTTTCTTT	CSARDYYEAFF
TRBV6-1	15	NA	TRBJ2-6	NA	TGTGCCAGCAGTGTAGGCGGCTCTGGGGCCAACGTCCTGACTTTC	CASSVGGSGANVLTF
TRBV2	14	NA	TRBJ1-5	NA	TGTGCCAGCATGGGGGTAAATAGCAATCAGCCCCAGCATTTT	CASMGVNSNQPQHF
TRBV7-8	12	NA	TRBJ2-3	NA	TGTGCCAGCAGCTTCTCTAGGTATACGCAGTATTTT	CASSFSRYTQYF
TRBV6-4	15	NA	TRBJ2-3	NA	TGTGCCAGCAGTGACACAACTCGAGCCACAGATACGCAGTATTTT	CASSDTTRATDTQYF
TRBV2	13	NA	TRBJ1-1	few	TGTGCCAGCAGCGGGGACCAAAACACTGAAGCTTTCTTT	CASSGDQNTEAFF
TRBV9	14	TRBD2	TRBJ2-3	NA	TGTGCCAGCAGCCAAGCGGGGGGCACAGATACGCAGTATTTT	CASSQAGGTDTQYF
TRBV30	12	TRBD1	TRBJ1-2	NA	TGTGCCTACTCCGGGACAGGGGTGAACTACACCTTC	CAYSGTGVNYTF
TRBV29-1	15	NA	TRBJ2-2	NA	TGCAGCGTTGAAGATAGGGGGGTGAACACCGGGGAGCTGTTTTTT	CSVEDRGVNTGELFF
TRBV5-6	16	TRBD1	TRBJ2-1	NA	TGTGCCAGCAGCTTGGGGGACAGGGTTATCTACAATGAGCAGTTCTTC	CASSLGDRVIYNEQFF
TRBV15	14	NA	TRBJ1-5	NA	TGTGCCACCAGCAGAGGAGAGGGAAGTCAGCCCCAGCATTTT	CATSRGEGSQPQHF
TRBV5-6	13	NA	TRBJ1-4	NA	TGTGCCAGCAGCTTACAGGGTTACGAAAAACTGTTTTTT	CASSLQGYEKLFF
TRBV5-4	16	NA	TRBJ2-3	NA	TGTGCCAGCAGCTCTGATTCGGGGGGCATCACAGATACGCAGTATTTT	CASSSDSGGITDTQYF
TRBV9	15	NA	TRBJ2-1	NA	TGTGCCAGCAGCGTAGGAGGGCCGGGCTACAATGAGCAGTTCTTC	CASSVGGPGYNEQFF
TRBV7-2	18	TRBD2	TRBJ2-7	NA	TGTGCCAGCAGCTTAGCCCTAGCGGGGGGGCGCGTCCTCTACGAGCAGTACTTC	CASSLALAGGRVLYEQYF
TRBV19	18	NA	TRBJ1-5	NA	TGTGCCAGTAGCGGGCGCGCCTACTCAAGTGATAGCAATCAGCCCCAGCATTTT	CASSGRAYSSDSNQPQHF
TRBV2	14	NA	TRBJ2-3	NA	TGTGCCAGCAGTGAAGTGGGACCCACAGATACGCAGTATTTT	CASSEVGPTDTQYF
TRBV9	15	TRBD1	TRBJ1-6	NA	TGTGCCAGCAACTCCGGGGACAGGGCCAATTCACCCCTCCACTTT	CASNSGDRANSPLHF
TRBV28	16	TRBD1	TRBJ2-1	once	TGTGCCAGCAGTTTTCGGACAGGGCCAGAAGGTAATGAGCAGTTCTTC	CASSFRTGPEGNEQFF
TRBV2	20	TRBD2	TRBJ2-5	NA	TGTGCCAGCAGTCTATGGGCCGGAACTAGCGGGGGGGCAGAATCTGAGACCCAGTACTTC	CASSLWAGTSGGAESETQYF
TRBV6-5	14	TRBD1	TRBJ1-3	NA	TGTGCCAGCAGGGACAGGGACCCTGGAAACACCATATATTTT	CASRDRDPGNTIYF
TRBV6-5	15	NA	TRBJ1-4	NA	TGTGCCAGCAGTTACCTGCGGGAGCGGAGGAAAAAACTGTTTTTT	CASSYLRERRKKLFF
TRBV19	15	NA	TRBJ1-1	NA	TGTGCCAGTAGTATGACCCACGGGGGCAGCACTGAAGCTTTCTTT	CASSMTHGGSTEAFF
TRBV14	15	NA	TRBJ1-3	NA	TGTGCCAGCAGCCAAGTTGGGGGAATTGGAAACACCATATATTTT	CASSQVGGIGNTIYF
TRBV29-1	13	NA	TRBJ2-3	once	TGCAGCTCGAGCTTGACGCAGATGGATACGCAGTATTTT	CSSSLTQMDTQYF
TRBV19	16	NA	TRBJ1-3	NA	TGTGCCAGTAGTATTGATCCGGGCAACTCTGGAAACACCATATATTTT	CASSIDPGNSGNTIYF
TRBV19	13	NA	TRBJ2-7	NA	TGTGCCAGTAGTCGCAGGTCCTCCTACGAGCAGTACTTC	CASSRRSSYEQYF
TRBV6-1	12	NA	TRBJ2-7	NA	TGTGCCAGCAGTGAAAACTTTAACGAGCAGTACTTC	CASSENFNEQYF
TRBV7-2	16	NA	TRBJ2-3	NA	TGTGCCAGCAGCTTATTAGGCCCTCACAAGCCAGATACGCAGTATTTT	CASSLLGPHKPDTQYF
TRBV11-2	11	NA	TRBJ2-1	NA	TGTGCCAGTGGGTCGTACAATGAGCAGTTCTTC	CASGSYNEQFF
TRBV7-2	16	TRBD1	TRBJ2-5	NA	TGTGCCAGCAGCTTAGGTGTAAGACAGGGGGCCGAGACCCAGTACTTC	CASSLGVRQGAETQYF
TRBV9	14	NA	TRBJ2-1	NA	TGTGCCAGCAGCGCCATACTGATGGAGGGTGAGCAGTTCTTC	CASSAILMEGEQFF
TRBV5-6	14	TRBD1	TRBJ1-1	NA	TGTGCCAGCAGCTCCCCGGGACAGGCCGCTGAAGCTTTCTTT	CASSSPGQAAEAFF
TRBV10-3	15	TRBD1	TRBJ1-2	NA	TGTGCCATCGGGGCGACAGGGGCGCAGGGTTATGGCTACACCTTC	CAIGATGAQGYGYTF
TRBV7-8	15	TRBD2	TRBJ2-5	NA	TGTGCCAGCAGCTCGCCGGGACTAGCTAAAGAGACCCAGTACTTC	CASSSPGLAKETQYF
TRBV30	13	TRBD1	TRBJ1-2	once	TGTGCCTGGAGGACAGGGCCGGGCTATGGCTACACCTTC	CAWRTGPGYGYTF
TRBV25-1	15	TRBD1	TRBJ2-7	NA	TGTGCCAGCAGTGATTGGGGACAGGGAGCCTACGAGCAGTACTTC	CASSDWGQGAYEQYF
TRBV15	18	NA	TRBJ2-5	NA	TGTGCCACCAGCAGAGATCCCGTTCGGGTGCCAGCCCAAGAGACCCAGTACTTC	CATSRDPVRVPAQETQYF
TRBV7-2	14	NA	TRBJ1-2	NA	TGTGCCAGCAGCTTAAATTGGGCTAACTATGGCTACACCTTC	CASSLNWANYGYTF
TRBV18	18	NA	TRBJ1-4	NA	TGTGCCAGCTCACCGGGGGCAGGAAGACCGGCAACTAATGAAAAACTGTTTTTT	CASSPGAGRPATNEKLFF